The T cell receptor (beta chain) described here comes from a study of blood T cell repertoires in COVID-19. Across the whole study: Samples taken during acute and convalescent COVID-19 were collected in the United States, Italy and Spain. Nucleic acid was either cDNA or gDNA, and it came from T cells, B-cell-depleted T cells, or PBMCs.

Germline V gives CDR1 SNHLY, CDR2 FYNNEI. Trimming pared 6 bases from V and 7 bases from J, leaving 19 bases between. The CDR3 totals 14 residues. Per the original data handling: Counts of nucleated cells, estimated from reference gene primer amplification, were obtained. This table comes from immunoSEQ multiplex PCR, and its TCRdb copy is limited to in-frame clones, with some not included. D and trimming come from the DNA, and the V and J calls and clone size come from that table. The sample consists of fewer than 100,000 clones, roughly 82% of them appearing once. Sequencing was done on a sample of peripheral blood. The receptor was isolated from a man aged 45-60 years with acute or convalescent COVID-19. The V call is TRBV2, the J call TRBJ2-7, with D perhaps matching TRBD2 (5 bases). CDR3 amino acids: CASRSRAPTGEQYF. CDR3 coding DNA: TGTGCCAGCAGATCCCGGGCACCGACGGGGGAGCAGTACTTC.